Each of the 18 T cell receptor beta chains below was sequenced from the same sample in a study of tumour-infiltrating T cells in Burkitt lymphoma. Some clones are missing from TCRdb's copy, which holds only in-frame ones; the method was immunoSEQ multiplex PCR. The sample carries 1,400 to 1,500 clones, 80% to 95% recorded once. The material sequenced was tumor tissue. The receptors were sampled from a human donor with diffuse large B-cell lymphoma.

The V call is TRBV5-5, the J call TRBJ2-7; 8 bases map to TRBD1. The CDR3 totals 14 residues. V trimming: 2 bases; J trimming: 3 bases; junction bases outside the gene matches: 4. Germline assignment: CDR1 SGHKS and CDR2 YYEKEE (reference sequence). CDR3 protein: CASSLRQGIYEQYF. For the CDR3, the DNA is TGTGCCAGCAGCTTAAGACAGGGGATCTACGAGCAGTACTTC.

This clone was picked up a small number of times. This CDR3 reads CASSEALLWGNQETQYF. CDR3 nucleotide sequence: TGTGCCAGCAGTGAAGCGCTTCTTTGGGGAAACCAAGAGACCCAGTACTTC. The chain has TRBV2 and TRBJ2-5; D remains unclear. CDR1 SNHLY and CDR2 FYNNEI come from the germline V gene. CDR3 length: 17 residues. Between the trimmed V and J ends, which lost 0 bases and 0 bases, there was a span of 14 bases.

The J gene is TRBJ2-7, the V gene TRBV19; D may be TRBD1 (5 bases). V gave up 1 base and J gave up 2 bases, with 12 bases separating them. CDR1 and CDR2 (germline): LNHDA, SQIVND (reference sequence). The CDR3 is 15 amino acids. CDR3 in amino acids: CASSIVLDTTYEQYF. As DNA, the CDR3 is TGTGCCAGTAGTATAGTCCTGGACACAACCTACGAGCAGTACTTC.

This clone is deemed large. The J gene is TRBJ1-1, the V gene TRBV5-1; D is unclear. The CDR3 is 15 amino acids. Trimming took 0 bases from V and 0 from J, leaving 9 bases between them. Germline values: CDR1 SGHRS, CDR2 YFSETQ. CDR3 in amino acids: CASSLVQPLNTEAFF. CDR3 coding DNA: TGCGCCAGCAGCTTGGTCCAGCCTTTGAACACTGAAGCTTTCTTT.

The chain has TRBV9 and TRBJ1-4; D call uncertain. The CDR3 totals 15 residues. The V gene lost 3 bases and the J gene lost 8 bases, with 17 bases spanning the gap. Germline-derived CDR1 and CDR2 are SGDLS and YYNGEE. CDR3 sequence reads: CASSGLDSSSEKLFF. The CDR3 DNA reads as TGTGCCAGCAGCGGCTTGGATAGCTCTTCCGAAAAACTGTTTTTT.

The V call is TRBV15, the J call TRBJ2-2, with D uncertain. The CDR3 covers 14 residues. Per the germline V gene, CDR1 is LNHNV and CDR2 is YYDKDF (reference sequence). The V and J ends lost 3 bases and 1 base respectively, with 6 bases between them. CDR3: CATSSPGNTGELFF. DNA for the CDR3: TGTGCCACCAGCAGCCCAGGGAACACCGGGGAGCTGTTTTTT.

The rearrangement uses TRBV10-2 and TRBJ1-3; D uncertain. Trimming removed 6 bases from V and 0 bases from J, with 9 bases in between. Germline CDR1 WSHSY, CDR2 SAAADI. This CDR3 is 14 amino acids long. The CDR3 sequence is CASRTDISGNTIYF. The CDR3 region has the DNA TGCGCCAGCAGAACAGACATCTCTGGAAACACCATATATTTT.

This clone was recorded once. V usage is TRBV10-3 and J usage is TRBJ1-1; no reliable D call. This CDR3 spans 13 amino acids. From germline, CDR1 is ENHRY and CDR2 SYGVKD. V lost 8 bases and J lost 3, with 13 bases in between. CDR3 sequence (DNA): TGTGCCATCCAGGCCACAATGGACACTGAAGCTTTCTTT. Translated, it gives CAIQATMDTEAFF.

The chain is built from TRBV29-1 and TRBJ2-5; D perhaps matches TRBD1 (6 bases). The CDR3 length is 15 residues. Trimming took 5 bases from V and 3 from J, leaving 19 bases between them. The germline CDR1 and CDR2 sequences are SQVTM and ANQGSEA. CDR3 sequence reads: CSVPDPDSSEETQYF. In DNA, the CDR3 is TGCAGCGTTCCTGACCCGGACAGCTCCGAAGAGACCCAGTACTTC.

The chain uses TRBV29-1 and TRBJ2-1; no definite D call. CDR1 is SQVTM and CDR2 is ANQGSEA in the germline V gene. This CDR3 comprises 11 residues. Trimming took off 7 bases at V and 9 bases at J, with 13 bases between the two ends. CDR3 sequence reads: CSGLTEPEQFF. The CDR3 DNA reads as TGCAGCGGCCTCACGGAACCTGAGCAGTTCTTC.

CDR3 sequence (DNA): TGTGCCAGCAGCCAAACGGCCTACGAGCAGTACTTC. As protein: CASSQTAYEQYF. This rearrangement joins TRBV14 to TRBJ2-7; no firm D call. The V gene lost 2 bases and the J gene lost 2 bases, with 4 bases spanning the gap. CDR3 length equals 12 residues. Germline V lookup: CDR1 SGHDN, CDR2 FVKESK.

The chain carries TRBV4-3 and TRBJ1-6, with a weak D call TRBD1 (5 bases). Looked up from germline, CDR1 is LGHNA and CDR2 is YSLEER. This CDR3 has 15 residues. V was pared by 0 bases and J by 9 bases, with 12 bases between. CDR3 sequence (DNA): TGCGCCAGCAGCCAAGAAGAGGGGCATACTTCACCCCTCCACTTT. The encoded protein is CASSQEEGHTSPLHF.

The chain is built from TRBV9 and TRBJ2-1; 7 nucleotides match TRBD2. CDR1 is SGDLS, CDR2 YYNGEE, per germline. After removal of 0 bases from V and 5 bases from J, the junction contained 8 bases not matched to a gene. The CDR3 spans 16 residues. For the CDR3, the DNA is TGTGCCAGCAGCGTAGTTGCGGGAGTCGGGCACAATGAGCAGTTCTTC. Amino acid sequence: CASSVVAGVGHNEQFF.

Only one count was recorded for this clone. DNA of the CDR3: TGTGCCAGCAGCGTAGACAGGGGGCTTTTGGGAGAGCAGTACTTC. Translated: CASSVDRGLLGEQYF. The chain recombines TRBV7-9 with TRBJ2-7; 10 bases match TRBD1. The CDR3 runs to 15 residues. V dropped 5 bases and J dropped 7; count of bases not matched to a gene: 11. Germline V gene data show CDR1 as SEHNR and CDR2 as FQNEAQ (reference sequence).

Sample share makes this clone large. This chain uses TRBV27 with TRBJ1-3; D possibly corresponds to TRBD1 (6 bases). V shed 5 bases and J shed 4 bases, with 15 bases lying between them. Looked up from germline, CDR1 is MNHEY and CDR2 is SMNVEV (reference sequence). CDR3 length equals 15 residues. In DNA, the CDR3 is TGTGCCAGCAGTCCAGCGGGGGGGCCCGGAAACACCATATATTTT. Its protein product is CASSPAGGPGNTIYF.

The chain recombines TRBV5-6 with TRBJ2-4, with 11 bases lining up with TRBD2. The length of the CDR3 is 16 residues. CDR1 SGHDT and CDR2 YYEEEE come from the germline V gene. The trim removed 3 bases at V and 6 bases at J, leaving 8 bases unmatched. The CDR3, as DNA: TGTGCCAGCAGCTGGGACAGCCTAGCGGGGGGAAACATTCAGTACTTC. Protein: CASSWDSLAGGNIQYF.

The J gene is TRBJ2-2, the V gene TRBV5-1; D call uncertain. The germline gives CDR1 SGHRS, CDR2 YFSETQ. V was trimmed by 1 base and J by 7 bases, leaving 8 bases between them. This CDR3 has 13 amino acids. In DNA form, the CDR3 reads TGCGCCAGCAGCTTGTCGGTCGTCGGGGAGCTGTTTTTT. It translates to CASSLSVVGELFF.

This chain uses TRBV4-1 with TRBJ1-5, with 7 bases matching TRBD1. The ends lost 0 bases at V and 2 bases at J; junction bases unmatched: 4. Germline lookup yields CDR1 MGHRA and CDR2 YSYEKL. This CDR3 region has 16 residues. CDR3 coding DNA: TGCGCCAGCAGCCAAGATGGAGGACAGGGCAATCAGCCCCAGCATTTT. This sequence encodes CASSQDGGQGNQPQHF.